The text below deals with one T cell receptor (beta chain). In the source study's methods: Reference gene primer amplification gave nucleated cell count estimates. Sequencing was performed with immunoSEQ multiplex PCR; in TCRdb, only in-frame clones are kept and a portion is missing. The V and J calls and clone size are taken from that table; D and trimming were inferred from the DNA. The sample shows around 220,000 clones, around 91% of them seen only once. The entry originates in a study of blood T cell repertoires in COVID-19. For the study at large: The United States, Italy and Spain provided the acute and convalescent COVID-19 samples.

The CDR3 spans 12 residues. V gave up 3 bases and J gave up 7 bases, with 10 bases separating them. CDR1 DFQATT and CDR2 SNEGSKA come from the germline V gene (reference sequence). Participants' own reports of clinical history determined their cohort assignment. A PCR-confirmed or clinician-diagnosed COVID-19 case had contacted exposed participants within 2 weeks of entry. The chain recombines TRBV20-1 with TRBJ2-1, with D maybe TRBD2 (5 bases). Sequenced: PBMCs or T cells enriched from blood (not recorded which). This TCR was recovered from a man aged 25-45 years who had been exposed to COVID-19. CDR3 in amino acids: CSASRGKNEQFF. For the CDR3, the DNA is TGCAGTGCTAGTCGAGGGAAAAATGAGCAGTTCTTC.